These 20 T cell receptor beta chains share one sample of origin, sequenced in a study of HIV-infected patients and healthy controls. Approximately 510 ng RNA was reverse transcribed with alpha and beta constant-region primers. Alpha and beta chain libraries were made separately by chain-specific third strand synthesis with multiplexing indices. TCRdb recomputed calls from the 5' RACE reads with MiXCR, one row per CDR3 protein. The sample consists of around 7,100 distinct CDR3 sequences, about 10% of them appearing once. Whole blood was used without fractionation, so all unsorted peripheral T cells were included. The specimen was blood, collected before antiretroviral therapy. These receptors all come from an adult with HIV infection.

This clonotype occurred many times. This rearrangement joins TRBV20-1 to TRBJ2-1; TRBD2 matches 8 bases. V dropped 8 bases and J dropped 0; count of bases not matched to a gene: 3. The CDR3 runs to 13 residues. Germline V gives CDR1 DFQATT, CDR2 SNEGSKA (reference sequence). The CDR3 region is CSSSGSSYNEQFF. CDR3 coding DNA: TGCAGTTCGAGCGGGAGCTCCTACAATGAGCAGTTCTTC.

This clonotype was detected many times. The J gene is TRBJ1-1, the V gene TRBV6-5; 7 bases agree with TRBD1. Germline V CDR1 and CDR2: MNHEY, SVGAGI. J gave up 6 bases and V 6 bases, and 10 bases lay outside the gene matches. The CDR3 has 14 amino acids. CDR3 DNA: TGTGCCAGCAGCCAGGGGGGAGGATATGCTGAAGCTTTCTTT. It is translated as CASSQGGGYAEAFF.

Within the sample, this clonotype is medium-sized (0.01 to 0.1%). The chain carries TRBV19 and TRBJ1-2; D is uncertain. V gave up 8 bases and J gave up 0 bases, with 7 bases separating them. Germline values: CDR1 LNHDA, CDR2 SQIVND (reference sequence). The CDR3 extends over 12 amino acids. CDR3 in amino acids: CASVQTNYGYTF. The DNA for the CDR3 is TGTGCCAGTGTACAGACTAACTATGGCTACACCTTC.

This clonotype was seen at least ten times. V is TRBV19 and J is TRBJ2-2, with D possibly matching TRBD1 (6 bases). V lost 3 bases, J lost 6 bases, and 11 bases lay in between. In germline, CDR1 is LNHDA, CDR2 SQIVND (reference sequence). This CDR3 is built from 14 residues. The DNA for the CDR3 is TGTGCCAGTAGTATGAACAGGGATTCCGGGGAGCTGTTTTTT. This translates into CASSMNRDSGELFF.

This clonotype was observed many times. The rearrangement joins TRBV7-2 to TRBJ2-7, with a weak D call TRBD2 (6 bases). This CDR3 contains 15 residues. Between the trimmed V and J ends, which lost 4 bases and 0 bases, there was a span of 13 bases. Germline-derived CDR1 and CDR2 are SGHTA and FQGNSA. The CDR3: CASSWGRGTSYEQYF. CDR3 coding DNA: TGTGCCAGCAGCTGGGGACGGGGGACCTCCTACGAGCAGTACTTC.

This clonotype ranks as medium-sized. This CDR3 reads CASSLEYAGTSTDTQYF. CDR3 sequence (DNA): TGTGCCAGCAGTTTAGAATATGCAGGAACTAGCACAGATACGCAGTATTTT. The chain has TRBV28 and TRBJ2-3, with no clear D. The CDR3 sequence is 17 residues long. From germline, CDR1 is MDHEN and CDR2 SYDVKM. Trimming pared 2 bases from V and 0 bases from J, leaving 15 bases between.

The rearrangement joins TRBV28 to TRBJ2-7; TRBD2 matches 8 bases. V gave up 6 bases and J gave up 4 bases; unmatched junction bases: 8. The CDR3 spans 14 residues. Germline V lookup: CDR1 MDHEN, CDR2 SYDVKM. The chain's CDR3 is CASRSTSGPYEQYF. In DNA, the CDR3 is TGTGCCAGCAGATCTACTAGCGGACCGTACGAGCAGTACTTC.

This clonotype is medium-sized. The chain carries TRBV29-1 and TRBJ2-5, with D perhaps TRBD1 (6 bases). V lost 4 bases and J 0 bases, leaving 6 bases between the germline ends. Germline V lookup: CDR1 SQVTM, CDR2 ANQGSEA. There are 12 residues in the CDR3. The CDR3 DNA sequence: TGCAGCGTTGGGGACAACCAAGAGACCCAGTACTTC. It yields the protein CSVGDNQETQYF.

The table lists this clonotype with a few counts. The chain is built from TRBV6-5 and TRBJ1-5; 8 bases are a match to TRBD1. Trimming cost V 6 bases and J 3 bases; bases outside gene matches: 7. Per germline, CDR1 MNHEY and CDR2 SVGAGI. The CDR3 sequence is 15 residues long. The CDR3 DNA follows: TGTGCCAGCAGAGTGACAGGGGCGCCCAATCAGCCCCAGCATTTT. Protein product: CASRVTGAPNQPQHF.

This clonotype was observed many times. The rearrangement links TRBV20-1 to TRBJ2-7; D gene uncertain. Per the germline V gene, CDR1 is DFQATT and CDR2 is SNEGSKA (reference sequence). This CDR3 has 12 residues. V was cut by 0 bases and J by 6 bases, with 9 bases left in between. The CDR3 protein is CSARDFRSEQYF. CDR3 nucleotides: TGCAGTGCTAGAGATTTTCGGAGCGAGCAGTACTTC.

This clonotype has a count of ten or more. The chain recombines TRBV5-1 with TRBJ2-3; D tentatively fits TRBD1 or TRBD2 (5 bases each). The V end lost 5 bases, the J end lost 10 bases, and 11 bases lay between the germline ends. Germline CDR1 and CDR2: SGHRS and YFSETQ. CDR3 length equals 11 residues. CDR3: CASSWDGSQYF. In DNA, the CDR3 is TGCGCCAGCAGTTGGGACGGATCGCAGTATTTT.

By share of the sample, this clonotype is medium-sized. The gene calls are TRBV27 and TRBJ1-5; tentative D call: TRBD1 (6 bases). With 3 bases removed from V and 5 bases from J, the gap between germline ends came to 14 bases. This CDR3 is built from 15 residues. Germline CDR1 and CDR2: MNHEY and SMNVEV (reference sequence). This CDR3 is CASSFWGGSDQPQHF. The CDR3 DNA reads TGTGCCAGCAGTTTTTGGGGGGGCAGTGATCAGCCCCAGCATTTT.

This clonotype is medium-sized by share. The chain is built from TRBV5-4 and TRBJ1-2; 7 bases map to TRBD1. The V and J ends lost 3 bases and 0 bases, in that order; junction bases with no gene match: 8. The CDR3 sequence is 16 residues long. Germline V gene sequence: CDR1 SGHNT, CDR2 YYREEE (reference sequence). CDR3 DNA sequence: TGTGCCAGCAGCTCTCAACTGGGACAGTCTAACTATGGCTACACCTTC. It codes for CASSSQLGQSNYGYTF.

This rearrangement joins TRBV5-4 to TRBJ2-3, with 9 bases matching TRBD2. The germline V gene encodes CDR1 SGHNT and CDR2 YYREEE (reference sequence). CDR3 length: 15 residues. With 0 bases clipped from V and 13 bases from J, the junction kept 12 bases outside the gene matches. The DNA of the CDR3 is TGTGCCAGCAGCTTGGGACTAGCGGCGGGTGTACGCGAGTATTTT. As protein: CASSLGLAAGVREYF. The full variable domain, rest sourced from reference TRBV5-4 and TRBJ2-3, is ETGVTQSPTHLIKTRGQQVTLRCSSQSGHNTVSWYQQALGQGPQFIFQYYREEENGRGNFPPRFSGLQFPNYSSELNVNALELDDSALYLCASSLGLAAGVREYFGPGTRLTVL.

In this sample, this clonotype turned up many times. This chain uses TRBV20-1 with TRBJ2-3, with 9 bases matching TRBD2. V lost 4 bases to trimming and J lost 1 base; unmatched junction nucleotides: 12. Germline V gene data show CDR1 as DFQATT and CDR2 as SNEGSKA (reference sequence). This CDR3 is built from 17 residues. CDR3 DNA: TGCAGTGCTACATTAGCGGGAGCGGAGGGACGCACAGATACGCAGTATTTT. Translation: CSATLAGAEGRTDTQYF.

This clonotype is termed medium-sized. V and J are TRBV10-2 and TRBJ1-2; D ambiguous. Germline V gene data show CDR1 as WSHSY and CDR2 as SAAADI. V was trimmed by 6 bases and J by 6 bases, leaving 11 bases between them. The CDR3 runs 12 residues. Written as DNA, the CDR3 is TGCGCCAGCAGCGTAGGGTTCAATGGCTACACCTTC. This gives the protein CASSVGFNGYTF.

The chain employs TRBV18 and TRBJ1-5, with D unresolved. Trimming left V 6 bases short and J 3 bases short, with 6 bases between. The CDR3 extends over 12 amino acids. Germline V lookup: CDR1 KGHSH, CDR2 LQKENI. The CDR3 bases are TGTGCCAGCTCCGGGCCCAATCAGCCCCAGCATTTT. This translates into CASSGPNQPQHF.

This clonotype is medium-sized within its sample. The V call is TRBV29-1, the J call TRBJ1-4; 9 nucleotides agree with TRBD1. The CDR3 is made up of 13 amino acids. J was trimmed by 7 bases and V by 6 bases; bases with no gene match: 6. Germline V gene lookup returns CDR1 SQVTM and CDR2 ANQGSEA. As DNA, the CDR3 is TGCAGCGTCCGGGACAGGGCGTTTGAAAAACTGTTTTTT. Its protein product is CSVRDRAFEKLFF. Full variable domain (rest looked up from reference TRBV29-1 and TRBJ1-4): SAVISQKPSRDICQRGTSLTIQCQVDSQVTMMFWYRQQPGQSLTLIATANQGSEATYESGFVIDKFPISRPNLTFSTLTVSNMSPEDSSIYLCSVRDRAFEKLFFGSGTQLSVL.

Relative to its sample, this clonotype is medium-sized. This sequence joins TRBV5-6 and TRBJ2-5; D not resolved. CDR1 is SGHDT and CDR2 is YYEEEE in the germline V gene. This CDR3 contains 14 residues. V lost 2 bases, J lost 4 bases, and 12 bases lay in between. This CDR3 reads CASSFGSEGETQYF. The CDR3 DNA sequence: TGTGCCAGCAGCTTCGGCAGCGAAGGAGAGACCCAGTACTTC.

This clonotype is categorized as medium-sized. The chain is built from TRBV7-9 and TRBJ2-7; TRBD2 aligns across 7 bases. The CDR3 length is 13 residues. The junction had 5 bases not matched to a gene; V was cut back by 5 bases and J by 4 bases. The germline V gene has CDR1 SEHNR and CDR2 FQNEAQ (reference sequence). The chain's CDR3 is CASSGRERYEQYF. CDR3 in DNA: TGTGCCAGCAGCGGGCGGGAGAGGTACGAGCAGTACTTC.